Listed below are T cell receptor beta chains from one sample, sequenced in a study of cytomegalovirus exposure and HLA in healthy donors. Assay used: immunoSEQ multiplex PCR; TCRdb lists only in-frame clones, some missing. The table includes about 200,000 clones, roughly 80% detected once. Material for sequencing was PBMCs. The receptors shown here come from a woman in her late teens or twenties in good health and CMV-seronegative. Each CDR3 is given with its conserved first and last residue. A D gene is named only where the DNA matches it firmly. Size tells how often a clone was seen (once, few, many) or the class of an expanded clone, and some rows leave it out.

D: NA
V: TRBV5-1
size: few
J: TRBJ1-1
CDR3: CASSSVATNTEAFF
DNA: TGCGCCAGCAGCTCAGTCGCCACCAACACTGAAGCTTTCTTT

D: NA
V: TRBV9
size: once
J: TRBJ2-3
CDR3: CASSVEGTSTDTQYF
DNA: TGTGCCAGCAGCGTAGAAGGGACTAGCACAGATACGCAGTATTTT

D: NA
V: TRBV10-3
size: NA
J: TRBJ1-1
CDR3: CAISGDSEAPEAFF
DNA: TGTGCCATCAGTGGCGACAGTGAGGCTCCCGAAGCTTTCTTT

D: NA
V: TRBV7-9
size: once
J: TRBJ2-5
CDR3: CSSSLGAGEHQETQYF
DNA: TGTTCCAGCAGCTTAGGGGCAGGGGAACACCAAGAGACCCAGTACTTC

D: TRBD1
V: TRBV7-9
size: NA
J: TRBJ2-2
CDR3: CASTPYPLTGATTGELFF
DNA: TGTGCCAGCACTCCATACCCTCTGACAGGGGCGACCACCGGGGAGCTGTTTTTT

D: NA
V: TRBV5-4
size: NA
J: TRBJ2-5
CDR3: CASKGGDLQETQYF
DNA: TGTGCCAGCAAGGGGGGGGACCTCCAAGAGACCCAGTACTTC

D: NA
V: TRBV10-1
size: NA
J: TRBJ2-2
CDR3: CASSEGGIRTGELFF
DNA: TGCGCCAGCAGTGAGGGCGGGATACGGACCGGGGAGCTGTTTTTT

D: TRBD2
V: TRBV11-2
size: NA
J: TRBJ2-3
CDR3: CASSPRRGATDTQYF
DNA: TGTGCCAGCAGCCCCAGGCGGGGGGCAACAGATACGCAGTATTTT

D: TRBD2
V: TRBV5-4
size: NA
J: TRBJ2-3
CDR3: CASSLGLAETDTQYF
DNA: TGTGCCAGCAGCTTGGGACTAGCGGAGACAGATACGCAGTATTTT

D: NA
V: TRBV4-3
size: NA
J: TRBJ2-5
CDR3: CASSPSHRIVGTQYF
DNA: TGCGCCAGCAGCCCCTCCCACAGGATAGTCGGGACCCAGTACTTC

D: TRBD2
V: TRBV6-4
size: NA
J: TRBJ2-3
CDR3: CASSPTSGSKDTQYF
DNA: TGTGCCAGCAGCCCCACTAGCGGGAGCAAAGATACGCAGTATTTT

D: NA
V: TRBV5-1
size: NA
J: TRBJ1-3
CDR3: CASSSASSGNTIYF
DNA: TGCGCCAGCAGCTCAGCGAGCTCTGGAAACACCATATATTTT

D: TRBD2
V: TRBV7-2
size: NA
J: TRBJ2-1
CDR3: CASSPPGLAGGQGEQFF
DNA: TGTGCCAGCAGCCCGCCAGGACTAGCGGGAGGGCAAGGTGAGCAGTTCTTC

D: TRBD2
V: TRBV10-1
size: few
J: TRBJ2-1
CDR3: CASSEYGLASYNEQFF
DNA: TGCGCCAGCAGCGAATACGGACTAGCGAGCTACAATGAGCAGTTCTTC

D: NA
V: TRBV30
size: NA
J: TRBJ2-1
CDR3: CAWSGGISTYNEQFF
DNA: TGTGCCTGGAGTGGCGGGATCTCAACCTACAATGAGCAGTTCTTC

D: TRBD1
V: TRBV4-3
size: NA
J: TRBJ2-1
CDR3: CASSQGGTDNEQFF
DNA: TGCGCCAGCAGCCAAGGGGGGACAGACAATGAGCAGTTCTTC

D: TRBD2
V: TRBV27
size: NA
J: TRBJ2-3
CDR3: CASSLSRQELAGPSTDTQYF
DNA: TGTGCCAGCAGTTTATCGAGGCAGGAGCTAGCGGGACCTTCCACAGATACGCAGTATTTT

D: TRBD1
V: TRBV7-8
size: NA
J: TRBJ2-3
CDR3: CASSFWTGGTDTQYF
DNA: TGTGCCAGCAGCTTTTGGACAGGGGGAACAGATACGCAGTATTTT

D: NA
V: TRBV6-5
size: NA
J: TRBJ1-2
CDR3: CASSSRSGSGSYGYTF
DNA: TGTGCCAGCAGTTCTCGATCCGGTTCCGGGTCCTATGGCTACACCTTC

D: TRBD1
V: TRBV6-5
size: NA
J: TRBJ2-3
CDR3: CASSWDRDRGSDTQYF
DNA: TGTGCCAGCAGTTGGGATAGGGACAGGGGAAGTGATACGCAGTATTTT

D: TRBD2
V: TRBV4-3
size: NA
J: TRBJ2-1
CDR3: CASSQDPASGDYNEQFF
DNA: TGCGCCAGCAGCCAAGATCCCGCTAGCGGGGACTACAATGAGCAGTTCTTC

D: TRBD2
V: TRBV4-3
size: NA
J: TRBJ2-3
CDR3: CASSQGGTSGIDTQYF
DNA: TGCGCCAGCAGCCAGGGGGGGACTAGCGGGATAGATACGCAGTATTTT

D: TRBD1
V: TRBV7-9
size: NA
J: TRBJ2-1
CDR3: CASSFRPGQPGDEQFF
DNA: TGTGCCAGCAGCTTCAGACCGGGACAGCCTGGGGATGAGCAGTTCTTC

D: NA
V: TRBV27
size: NA
J: TRBJ1-5
CDR3: CASSTGYSNQPQHF
DNA: TGTGCCAGCAGTACAGGGTATAGCAATCAGCCCCAGCATTTT

D: TRBD1
V: TRBV7-2
size: NA
J: TRBJ1-3
CDR3: CASSFDGTGGNTIYF
DNA: TGTGCCAGCAGCTTCGATGGGACAGGGGGAAACACCATATATTTT

D: TRBD2
V: TRBV28
size: NA
J: TRBJ2-7
CDR3: CASSLSGRENEQYF
DNA: TGTGCCAGCAGTTTATCGGGGCGGGAGAACGAGCAGTACTTC

D: TRBD2
V: TRBV4-3
size: NA
J: TRBJ2-3
CDR3: CASSQDLAGGTSTDTQYF
DNA: TGCGCCAGCAGCCAAGACCTAGCGGGAGGGACTAGCACAGATACGCAGTATTTT

D: TRBD1
V: TRBV4-3
size: few
J: TRBJ1-1
CDR3: CASSQDFEGQGGNGAFF
DNA: TGCGCCAGCAGCCAAGATTTTGAGGGACAGGGCGGAAATGGAGCTTTCTTT

D: NA
V: TRBV27
size: NA
J: TRBJ2-1
CDR3: CASSVSSVTYNEQFF
DNA: TGTGCCAGCAGTGTCAGTTCAGTGACCTACAATGAGCAGTTCTTC

D: TRBD1
V: TRBV25-1
size: NA
J: TRBJ1-3
CDR3: CASSRQGSSGNTIYF
DNA: TGTGCCAGCAGTCGACAGGGAAGCTCTGGAAACACCATATATTTT

D: NA
V: TRBV2
size: few
J: TRBJ1-4
CDR3: CASRVAPTNEKLFF
DNA: TGTGCCAGCAGGGTGGCACCAACTAATGAAAAACTGTTTTTT

D: TRBD1
V: TRBV27
size: NA
J: TRBJ2-1
CDR3: CASSRGSSYNEQFF
DNA: TGTGCCAGCAGCAGGGGGAGCTCCTACAATGAGCAGTTCTTC

D: TRBD1
V: TRBV30
size: NA
J: TRBJ1-1
CDR3: CAWSVQQGAEQF
DNA: TGTGCCTGGAGTGTACAACAGGGGGCAGAGCAATTT

D: NA
V: TRBV5-1
size: NA
J: TRBJ2-1
CDR3: CASSLVQEQFF
DNA: TGCGCCAGCAGCTTGGTTCAGGAGCAGTTCTTC

D: TRBD1
V: TRBV19
size: NA
J: TRBJ2-2
CDR3: CASSGGTGSNTGELFF
DNA: TGTGCCAGTAGTGGAGGGACAGGGTCTAACACCGGGGAGCTGTTTTTT

D: TRBD1
V: TRBV6-5
size: NA
J: TRBJ1-2
CDR3: CASRPNTGGSYGYTF
DNA: TGTGCCAGCAGGCCGAACACAGGGGGTTCCTATGGCTACACCTTC

D: TRBD1
V: TRBV19
size: NA
J: TRBJ1-1
CDR3: CASSWDRATEAFF
DNA: TGTGCCAGTAGTTGGGACAGGGCGACTGAAGCTTTCTTT

D: TRBD2
V: TRBV19
size: NA
J: TRBJ2-5
CDR3: CASSIGGRAGETQYF
DNA: TGTGCCAGTAGTATAGGCGGGAGGGCCGGCGAGACCCAGTACTTC

D: TRBD1
V: TRBV5-4
size: NA
J: TRBJ1-1
CDR3: CASSSGTGGRGTEAFF
DNA: TGTGCCAGCAGTTCAGGGACAGGGGGCAGGGGCACTGAAGCTTTCTTT

D: NA
V: TRBV7-9
size: NA
J: TRBJ2-2
CDR3: CASSLGLPGKVVPGELFF
DNA: TGTGCCAGCAGCTTAGGTTTGCCAGGGAAGGTTGTACCCGGGGAGCTGTTTTTT

D: NA
V: TRBV29-1
size: NA
J: TRBJ1-1
CDR3: CSVDGNTEAFF
DNA: TGCAGCGTTGACGGGAACACTGAAGCTTTCTTT

D: NA
V: TRBV19
size: NA
J: TRBJ1-2
CDR3: CASSVSIRDIYYGYTF
DNA: TGTGCCAGTAGTGTAAGCATAAGGGACATATACTATGGCTACACCTTC

D: TRBD2
V: TRBV19
size: NA
J: TRBJ2-1
CDR3: CASSIMSGRAYNEQFF
DNA: TGTGCCAGTAGTATCATGAGCGGGAGGGCCTACAATGAGCAGTTCTTC

D: NA
V: TRBV16
size: NA
J: TRBJ2-3
CDR3: CASSQDGRGTQYF
DNA: TGTGCCAGCAGCCAGGACGGCCGGGGTACGCAGTATTTT

D: TRBD1
V: TRBV11-2
size: NA
J: TRBJ2-7
CDR3: CASSRDREGPYEQYF
DNA: TGTGCCAGCAGCCGGGACAGGGAAGGACCCTACGAGCAGTACTTC

D: NA
V: TRBV28
size: NA
J: TRBJ2-3
CDR3: CASSPRTGSTDTQYF
DNA: TGTGCCAGCAGTCCTCGGACGGGAAGCACAGATACGCAGTATTTT

D: TRBD2
V: TRBV7-2
size: NA
J: TRBJ2-7
CDR3: CASSPPGLAAYEQYF
DNA: TGTGCCAGCAGTCCACCGGGACTAGCGGCCTACGAGCAGTACTTC

D: TRBD2
V: TRBV2
size: NA
J: TRBJ2-1
CDR3: CASRDWREFNEQFF
DNA: TGTGCCAGCAGGGATTGGCGGGAGTTCAATGAGCAGTTCTTC

D: TRBD2
V: TRBV7-9
size: NA
J: TRBJ2-1
CDR3: CASSPTGSGVYNEQFF
DNA: TGTGCCAGCAGCCCTACGGGTAGCGGGGTCTACAATGAGCAGTTCTTC

D: TRBD1
V: TRBV7-8
size: NA
J: TRBJ2-1
CDR3: CASSSDRDRGMGEQFF
DNA: TGTGCCAGCAGCTCTGACCGGGACAGGGGGATGGGTGAGCAGTTCTTC

D: NA
V: TRBV27
size: NA
J: TRBJ1-1
CDR3: CASSLLTGRGTEAFF
DNA: TGTGCCAGCAGTTTACTCACGGGGAGAGGCACTGAAGCTTTCTTT

D: NA
V: TRBV27
size: NA
J: TRBJ2-3
CDR3: CASSPSLHTQYF
DNA: TGTGCCAGCAGTCCTAGTCTTCATACGCAGTATTTT